The 23 T cell receptor beta chains below were found in one sample sequenced in a study of OX40 agonist ivuxolimab in advanced cancers. Libraries were prepared by immunoSEQ multiplex PCR; TCRdb keeps only in-frame clonotypes and omits some of them. The sample lists tens of thousands of clones; around 85% were seen once. The sequencing here drew on CD4+ or CD8+ T cells sorted from blood, taken in a trial of the OX40 agonist ivuxolimab. The receptors here all came from an adult with an advanced solid tumor such as melanoma, head and neck, liver or kidney cancer.

CDR3 DNA sequence: TGCGCCAGCAGCCAAGCAGGGGGTCGGAGTGGCTACACCTTC. It encodes CASSQAGGRSGYTF. The chain recombines TRBV4-1 with TRBJ1-2, with 7 bases that match TRBD1. V lost 1 base to trimming and J lost 7 bases; unmatched junction nucleotides: 6. The CDR3 runs 14 residues. Germline CDR1 is MGHRA and CDR2 is YSYEKL.

J is TRBJ1-1 and V is TRBV5-5; D is possibly TRBD1 (5 bases). This CDR3 is 13 amino acids long. V was clipped by 3 bases and J by 3 bases, with 9 bases between them. Germline lookup yields CDR1 SGHKS and CDR2 YYEKEE (reference sequence). This chain's CDR3 is CASSWQGYTEAFF. The CDR3 nucleotides read TGTGCCAGCAGCTGGCAGGGCTACACTGAAGCTTTCTTT.

V usage is TRBV19 and J usage is TRBJ1-2, with D perhaps matching TRBD1 (6 bases). From germline, CDR1 is LNHDA and CDR2 SQIVND (reference sequence). The CDR3 spans 14 residues. V lost 5 bases and J lost 1, with 11 bases in between. CDR3 coding DNA: TGTGCCAGTAGTTTTGGACAGAGTAACTATGGCTACACCTTC. Translated: CASSFGQSNYGYTF.

The rearrangement links TRBV23-1 to TRBJ1-2; the D gene is possibly TRBD1 (5 bases). TRBV23-1 is recorded as an ORF, its role being uncertain. V lost 2 bases and J lost 0, with 16 bases in between. This CDR3 spans 17 amino acids. The CDR3 region has the DNA TGCGCCAGCAGTCAACCGGGACGGCCACCAGCTAACTATGGCTACACCTTC. Its protein is CASSQPGRPPANYGYTF.

V gene TRBV27 combines with J gene TRBJ1-2; D remains ambiguous. V was clipped by 1 base and J by 4 bases, with 7 bases between them. The germline V gene has CDR1 MNHEY and CDR2 SMNVEV (reference sequence). This CDR3 is 13 amino acids long. CDR3 region: CASSLLDGYGYTF. As DNA, the CDR3 is TGTGCCAGCAGTTTATTGGACGGCTATGGCTACACCTTC.

This clone was seen once. The V and J genes are TRBV28 and TRBJ1-5; D remains unclear. V lost 5 bases and J lost 0, with 11 bases in between. Germline V gives CDR1 MDHEN, CDR2 SYDVKM. The CDR3 runs 15 residues. The CDR3 DNA follows: TGTGCCAGCAGTCCCCGACTCGGTAGCAATCAGCCCCAGCATTTT. Its protein product is CASSPRLGSNQPQHF.

The chain carries TRBV4-2 and TRBJ2-1, with D maybe TRBD1 (6 bases). Germline values: CDR1 LGHNA, CDR2 YNFKEQ. This CDR3 region has 16 residues. V was cut by 4 bases and J by 4 bases, with 17 bases left in between. The CDR3 spells CASSPARDTSYNEQFF. The CDR3 nucleotides read TGTGCCAGCAGCCCTGCTCGGGACACCAGTTACAATGAGCAGTTCTTC.

This clone showed up just a few times. The J gene is TRBJ2-7, the V gene TRBV9; weak D call: TRBD1 (5 bases). V lost 0 bases and J lost 3, with 7 bases in between. The CDR3 loop spans 13 amino acids. From germline, CDR1 is SGDLS and CDR2 YYNGEE. The CDR3 is CASSVADSYEQYF. The CDR3 region has the DNA TGTGCCAGCAGCGTAGCTGACAGCTACGAGCAGTACTTC.

This clone appeared once. This sequence joins TRBV5-1 and TRBJ1-2, with D unclear. V was cut by 1 base and J by 2 bases, with 15 bases left in between. Germline V gene lookup returns CDR1 SGHRS and CDR2 YFSETQ. CDR3 length: 16 amino acids. The DNA of the CDR3 is TGCGCCAGCAGCTTGACCCCAGAGTCTTTCAACTATGGCTACACCTTC. This gives the protein CASSLTPESFNYGYTF.

CDR3 DNA sequence: TGTGCCAGCAGCCCGGGGGTAGGCAATACTCTCACCATATATTTT. It is translated as CASSPGVGNTLTIYF. The rearrangement links TRBV5-5 to TRBJ1-3, with D possibly TRBD1 on 5 matching bases. Trimming stripped 4 bases from V and 9 bases from J, with 20 bases between. The germline V gene has CDR1 SGHKS and CDR2 YYEKEE (reference sequence). CDR3 length: 15 amino acids.

This chain links TRBV2 with TRBJ2-5; TRBD2 aligns across 9 bases. CDR1 SNHLY and CDR2 FYNNEI come from the germline V gene. The CDR3 loop spans 18 amino acids. V trimming: 1 base; J trimming: 3 bases; junction bases outside the gene matches: 12. CDR3 sequence: CASSEGVSGGGAKETQYF. DNA of the CDR3: TGTGCCAGCAGTGAAGGGGTTAGCGGGGGAGGGGCCAAAGAGACCCAGTACTTC. The full variable domain, in which reference TRBV2 and TRBJ2-5 provide the parts outside the CDR3, is EPEVTQTPSHQVTQMGQEVILRCVPISNHLYFYWYRQILGQKVEFLVSFYNNEISEKSEIFDDQFSVERPDGSNFTLKIRSTKLEDSAMYFCASSEGVSGGGAKETQYFGPGTRLLVL.

Here the CDR3 DNA reads TGTGCCAGCAGCTCGTCGACAGGGGTTAGTTATCAACGAGGCTACACCTTC. Translated: CASSSSTGVSYQRGYTF. This sequence joins TRBV7-9 and TRBJ1-2; 8 bases align to TRBD1. V trimming: 4 bases; J trimming: 8 bases; junction bases outside the gene matches: 18. The CDR3 has 17 amino acids. Germline CDR1 is SEHNR and CDR2 is FQNEAQ (reference sequence). Using reference TRBV7-9 and TRBJ1-2 for the parts outside the CDR3, the full variable domain is DTGVSQNPRHKITKRGQNVTFRCDPISEHNRLYWYRQTLGQGPEFLTYFQNEAQLEKSRLLSDRFSAERPKGSFSTLEIQRTEQGDSAMYLCASSSSTGVSYQRGYTFGSGTRLTVV.

The chain is built from TRBV5-1 and TRBJ2-1; 11 bases fit TRBD2. Looked up from germline, CDR1 is SGHRS and CDR2 is YFSETQ. Trimming at V came to 4 bases and at J to 4 bases, leaving 4 bases not matched to a gene. There are 15 residues in the CDR3. CDR3 amino acids: CASSQGLAEYNEQFF. The CDR3 DNA sequence: TGCGCCAGCAGCCAGGGACTAGCGGAATACAATGAGCAGTTCTTC.

This clone has only a few counts. This chain links TRBV6-1 with TRBJ1-1; 9 nucleotides match TRBD1. Germline-derived CDR1 and CDR2 are MNHNS and SASEGT. The V gene end was trimmed by 1 base and the J gene end by 4 bases; junction bases not matched to a gene: 4. The CDR3 consists of 15 residues. The CDR3 DNA reads as TGTGCCAGCAGTGAAGAGGGGACAGGGTTCACTGAAGCTTTCTTT. It encodes CASSEEGTGFTEAFF.

V is TRBV15 and J is TRBJ2-7; D may be TRBD1 (6 bases). CDR3 length: 16 amino acids. V gave up 0 bases and J gave up 5 bases, with 17 bases separating them. Germline V CDR1 and CDR2: LNHNV, YYDKDF (reference sequence). The CDR3 bases are TGTGCCACCAGCAGAGAACGTCAGGGGTGGGGTGACGAGCAGTACTTC. It translates to CATSRERQGWGDEQYF.

This clone was seen a single time. This rearrangement joins TRBV6-1 to TRBJ2-5; D perhaps matches TRBD1 (5 bases). Germline V lookup: CDR1 MNHNS, CDR2 SASEGT. CDR3 length equals 15 residues. Trimming shortened V by 1 base and J by 0 bases, and 9 bases separated the two germline ends. DNA of the CDR3: TGTGCCAGCAGTGAAGGGACAACGTACCAAGAGACCCAGTACTTC. Its translation: CASSEGTTYQETQYF.

This clone was seen a single time. The V and J genes are TRBV18 and TRBJ1-6; TRBD1 matches 8 bases. This CDR3 has 16 amino acids. V dropped 3 bases and J dropped 9; count of bases not matched to a gene: 10. Germline V gene sequence: CDR1 KGHSH, CDR2 LQKENI. CDR3 in DNA: TGTGCCAGCTCACCGTGGGGCAGGGGGCGATTTTCACCCCTCCACTTT. Its protein product is CASSPWGRGRFSPLHF. The whole variable domain, filled in from reference TRBV18 and TRBJ1-6, reads NAGVMQNPRHLVRRRGQEARLRCSPMKGHSHVYWYRQLPEEGLKFMVYLQKENIIDESGMPKERFSAEFPKEGPSILRIQQVVRGDSAAYFCASSPWGRGRFSPLHFGNGTRLTVT.

The chain carries TRBV13 and TRBJ1-2; 10 nucleotides line up with TRBD1. This CDR3 has 15 amino acids. Germline CDR1 is PRHDT and CDR2 is FYEKMQ (reference sequence). V lost 7 bases and J lost 6; bases outside the gene matches: 11. CDR3 nucleotide sequence: TGTGCCAGCACCCTCAGGACAGGGGGTATCGATGGCTACACCTTC. Protein product: CASTLRTGGIDGYTF.

CDR3 protein: CASSEYRRLDEKLFF. The CDR3 nucleotides are TGCGCCAGCAGTGAGTACCGAAGATTAGATGAAAAACTGTTTTTT. This chain links TRBV10-2 with TRBJ1-4; D is unclear. CDR3 length: 15 amino acids. Germline V gives CDR1 WSHSY, CDR2 SAAADI. Trimming took 1 base from V and 6 from J, leaving 12 bases between them.

The chain recombines TRBV4-1 with TRBJ1-1; weak D call: TRBD1 (6 bases). Germline V CDR1 and CDR2: MGHRA, YSYEKL. CDR3 size: 14 residues. Deletions cut 3 bases from V and 5 bases from J, with 13 bases between. The CDR3 coding sequence is TGCGCCAGCAGCCACAACCAGGGGAGTACTGAAGCTTTCTTT. Residues: CASSHNQGSTEAFF.

The chain is built from TRBV27 and TRBJ2-3; 9 bases are shared with TRBD2. There are 15 residues in the CDR3. From germline, CDR1 is MNHEY and CDR2 SMNVEV (reference sequence). The ends lost 4 bases at V and 2 bases at J; junction bases unmatched: 4. CDR3 loop: CASSSLAGLTDTQYF. CDR3 DNA: TGTGCCAGCAGTTCTCTAGCGGGGCTCACAGATACGCAGTATTTT.

The chain carries TRBV4-2 and TRBJ2-3; TRBD2 agrees at 14 bases. This CDR3 is built from 16 residues. V was clipped by 7 bases and J by 0 bases; unmatched bases: 3. Germline loops: CDR1 LGHNA, CDR2 YNFKEQ. The CDR3 DNA follows: TGTGCCAGCACACGGACTAGCGGGGGGAGCACAGATACGCAGTATTTT. This encodes CASTRTSGGSTDTQYF.

This clone is a singleton in its sample. The rearrangement joins TRBV27 to TRBJ2-1; 9 bases line up with TRBD1. The trim removed 0 bases at V and 9 bases at J, leaving 3 bases unmatched. The CDR3 has 14 amino acids. Germline V CDR1 and CDR2: MNHEY, SMNVEV (reference sequence). The CDR3: CASSLSTGGSEQFF. The CDR3 DNA reads as TGTGCCAGCAGTTTATCGACAGGGGGAAGTGAGCAGTTCTTC.